The T cell receptor (beta chain) described here comes from a study of T-cell reconstitution after alpha-beta-depleted transplantation in children. This clonotype appeared many times. In germline, CDR1 is SQVTM, CDR2 ANQGSEA. The CDR3 covers 16 residues. Trimming pared 4 bases from V and 6 bases from J, leaving 21 bases between. Library preparation (for TCRbeta) was performed with unique molecular identifiers. TCRdb fed the PCR reads into MiXCR, producing one record per CDR3 protein. The table lists 150,000 to 200,000 distinct CDR3 sequences, over 5.5% of them singletons. This chain joins TRBV29-1 and TRBJ1-4, with D hard to call. Here the sequenced sample was PBMCs from the stem cell graft donor, taken from the stem cell graft. This sequence was found in a human donor who donated a stem cell graft to a child with Wiskott-Aldrich syndrome. CDR3 region: CSVAYAAASVDEKLFF. The CDR3 bases are TGCAGCGTTGCTTATGCGGCCGCTAGCGTAGATGAAAAACTGTTTTTT.